The entry below describes one TCR beta chain. This record belongs to a study of blood T cell repertoires in COVID-19. Background on the study: From the United States, Italy and Spain came samples of acute and convalescent COVID-19. The cDNA or gDNA used as material had been derived from T cells, B-cell-depleted T cells, or PBMCs.

In the original analysis: From reference gene primer amplification, estimates of nucleated cell counts were derived. Some clones are missing from TCRdb's copy, which holds only in-frame ones; the method was immunoSEQ multiplex PCR. D and trimming were read from the DNA, whereas the V and J calls and clone size are those reported in that table. The sample consists of about 36,000 clones, 88% of them appearing once. Source material: peripheral blood. This TCR came from a human donor in a cohort sampled during active COVID-19.

The CDR3 sequence: CASSPLAGAHTGELFF. The CDR3 DNA is TGTGCCAGCAGCCCCTTGGCGGGGGCGCACACCGGGGAGCTGTTTTTT. The V gene is TRBV6-4, the J gene TRBJ2-2; possibly TRBD2 for D (7 bases). V lost 6 bases and J 3 bases, leaving 17 bases between the germline ends. Germline V gene data show CDR1 as MRHNA and CDR2 as SNTAGT. The CDR3 is 16 residues long.